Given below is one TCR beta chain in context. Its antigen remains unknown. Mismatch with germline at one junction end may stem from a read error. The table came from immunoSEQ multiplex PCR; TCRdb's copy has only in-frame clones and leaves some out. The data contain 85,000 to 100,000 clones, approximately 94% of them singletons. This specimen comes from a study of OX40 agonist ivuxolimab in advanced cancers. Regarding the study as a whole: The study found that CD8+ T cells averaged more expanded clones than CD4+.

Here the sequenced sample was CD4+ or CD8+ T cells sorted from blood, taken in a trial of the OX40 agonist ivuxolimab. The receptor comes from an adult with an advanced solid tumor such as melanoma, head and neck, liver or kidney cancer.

CDR3 amino acids: CASSVTSGLAGSVF. The CDR3 coding sequence is TGTGCCAGCAGCGTCACCTCTGGACTAGCGGGCAGTGTCTTC. This chain links TRBV7-2 with TRBJ2-1; 11 bases are a match to TRBD2. Germline CDR1 reads SGHTA; CDR2 reads FQGNSA. This CDR3 comprises 14 residues.